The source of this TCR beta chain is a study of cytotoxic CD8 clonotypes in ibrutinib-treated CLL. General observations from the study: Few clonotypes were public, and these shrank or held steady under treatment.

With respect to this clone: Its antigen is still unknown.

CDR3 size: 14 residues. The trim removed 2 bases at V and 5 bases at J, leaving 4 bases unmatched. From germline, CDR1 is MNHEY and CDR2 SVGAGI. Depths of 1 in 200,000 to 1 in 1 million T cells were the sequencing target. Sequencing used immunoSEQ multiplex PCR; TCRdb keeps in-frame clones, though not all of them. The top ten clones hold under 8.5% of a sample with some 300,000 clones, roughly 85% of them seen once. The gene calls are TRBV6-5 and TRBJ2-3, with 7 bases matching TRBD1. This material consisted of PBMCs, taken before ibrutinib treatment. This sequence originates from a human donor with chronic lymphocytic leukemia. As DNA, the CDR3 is TGTGCCAGCAGTTACACAGACAGGGAAGATACGCAGTATTTT. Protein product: CASSYTDREDTQYF.